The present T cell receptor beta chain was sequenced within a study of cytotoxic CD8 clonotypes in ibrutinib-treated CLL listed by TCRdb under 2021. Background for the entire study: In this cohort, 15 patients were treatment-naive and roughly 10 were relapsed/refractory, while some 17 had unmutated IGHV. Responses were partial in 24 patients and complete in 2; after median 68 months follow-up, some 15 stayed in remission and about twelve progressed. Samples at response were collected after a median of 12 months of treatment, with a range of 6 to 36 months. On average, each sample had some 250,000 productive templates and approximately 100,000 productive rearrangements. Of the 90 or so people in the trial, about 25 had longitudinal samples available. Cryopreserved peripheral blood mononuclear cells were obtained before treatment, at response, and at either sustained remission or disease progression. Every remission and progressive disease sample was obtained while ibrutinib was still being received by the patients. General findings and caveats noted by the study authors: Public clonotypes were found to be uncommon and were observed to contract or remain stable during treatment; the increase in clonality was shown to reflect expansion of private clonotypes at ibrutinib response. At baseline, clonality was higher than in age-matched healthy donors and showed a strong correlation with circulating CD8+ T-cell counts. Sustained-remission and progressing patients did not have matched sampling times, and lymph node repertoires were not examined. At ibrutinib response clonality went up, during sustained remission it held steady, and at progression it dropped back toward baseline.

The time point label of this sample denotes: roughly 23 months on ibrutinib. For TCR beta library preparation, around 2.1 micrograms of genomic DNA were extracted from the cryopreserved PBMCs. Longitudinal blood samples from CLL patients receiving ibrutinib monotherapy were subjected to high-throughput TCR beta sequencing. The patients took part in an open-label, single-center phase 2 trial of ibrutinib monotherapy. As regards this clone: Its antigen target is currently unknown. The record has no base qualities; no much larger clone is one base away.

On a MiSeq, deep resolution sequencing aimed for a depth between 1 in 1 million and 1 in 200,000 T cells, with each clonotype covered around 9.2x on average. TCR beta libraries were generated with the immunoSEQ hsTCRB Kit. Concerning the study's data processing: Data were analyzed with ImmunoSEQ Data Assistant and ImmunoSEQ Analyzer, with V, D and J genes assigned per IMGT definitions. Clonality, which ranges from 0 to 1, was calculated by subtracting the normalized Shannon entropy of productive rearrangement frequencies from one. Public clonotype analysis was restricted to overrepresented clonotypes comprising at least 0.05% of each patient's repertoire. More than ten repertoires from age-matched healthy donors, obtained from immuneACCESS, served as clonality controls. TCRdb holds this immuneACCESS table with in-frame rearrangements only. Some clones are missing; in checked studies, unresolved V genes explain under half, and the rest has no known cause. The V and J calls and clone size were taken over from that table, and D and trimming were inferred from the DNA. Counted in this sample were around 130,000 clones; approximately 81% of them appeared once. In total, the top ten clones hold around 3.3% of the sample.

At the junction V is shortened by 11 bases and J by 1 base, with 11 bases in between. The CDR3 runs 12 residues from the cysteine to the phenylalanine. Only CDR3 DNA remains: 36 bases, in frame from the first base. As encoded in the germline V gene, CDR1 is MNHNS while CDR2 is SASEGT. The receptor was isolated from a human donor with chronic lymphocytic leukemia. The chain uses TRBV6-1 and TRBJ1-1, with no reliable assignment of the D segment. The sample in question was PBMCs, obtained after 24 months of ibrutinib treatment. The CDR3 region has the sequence CAATRGNTEAFF. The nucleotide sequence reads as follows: TGTGCCGCGACGAGAGGGAACACTGAAGCTTTCTTT.